This T cell receptor (beta chain) stems from a study of blood T cell repertoires in COVID-19. Some clones are missing from TCRdb's copy, which holds only in-frame ones; the method was immunoSEQ multiplex PCR. The sample includes approximately 300,000 clones, 92% of them seen just once. The clonotype originates from a woman younger than 45 who had recovered from COVID-19. Sample: PBMCs or T cells enriched from blood (not recorded which).

The CDR3 region has the DNA TGTGCCAGCAGCTCCAGACAATTCGCAGATACGCAGTATTTT. This translates into CASSSRQFADTQYF. This chain links TRBV7-2 with TRBJ2-3; D unresolved. The germline CDR1 and CDR2 sequences are SGHTA and FQGNSA. The length of the CDR3 is 14 residues. V was pared by 4 bases and J by 4 bases, with 12 bases between.